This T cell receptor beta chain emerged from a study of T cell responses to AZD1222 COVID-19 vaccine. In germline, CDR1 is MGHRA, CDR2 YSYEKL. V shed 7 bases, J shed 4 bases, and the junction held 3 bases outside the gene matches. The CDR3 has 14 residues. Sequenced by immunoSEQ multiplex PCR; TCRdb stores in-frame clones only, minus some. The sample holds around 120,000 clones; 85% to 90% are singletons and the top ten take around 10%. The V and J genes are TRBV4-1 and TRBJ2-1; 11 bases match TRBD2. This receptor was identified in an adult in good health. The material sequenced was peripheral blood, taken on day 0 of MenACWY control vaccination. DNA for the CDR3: TGCGCCAGCACCCGACTAGCGGGATACAATGAGCAGTTCTTC. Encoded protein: CASTRLAGYNEQFF.